The rows below give T cell receptor beta chains drawn from one sample of a study of early stage breast cancer tumors. Here immunoSEQ multiplex PCR was the method, and the copy in TCRdb shows in-frame clones only, minus some. The repertoire consists of over 45,000 clones, with about 83% occurring once and the leading ten covering 1.4%. Sequenced: blood. All receptors derive from a person in their fifties or sixties with breast cancer. CDR3s include the opening cysteine and the closing phenylalanine or tryptophan. The D gene is left open where the match is weak. Expanded clones are given a class, and other clones once, few, many or no size at all.

TGTGCCAGCAGCTTAGTCCGACACCTACCCAGAGCGGCTAATGAAAAACTGTTTTTT	CASSLVRHLPRAANEKLFF	TRBV7-8	TRBJ1-4	-	19	-
TGTGCCAGCAAGCCAGCGGGAGGCAAAGAGACCCAGTACTTC	CASKPAGGKETQYF	TRBV10-3	TRBJ2-5	TRBD2	14	-
TGTGCCTGGAGTTGGGGTAGGGATTATCAGCCCCAGCATTTT	CAWSWGRDYQPQHF	TRBV30	TRBJ1-5	-	14	-
TGTGCCAGCAGCCCCGGGCAAGGCACTGAAGCTTTCTTT	CASSPGQGTEAFF	TRBV28	TRBJ1-1	-	13	-
TGTGCCAGCTACCTGGACAGCCAAGAGACCCAGTACTTC	CASYLDSQETQYF	TRBV2	TRBJ2-5	-	13	-
TGCGCCAGCAGTTCGGGACTGGCAGGGGAGCAGTACTTC	CASSSGLAGEQYF	TRBV5-1	TRBJ2-7	-	13	-
TGTGCCAGCAGCTTGGCGGACGCAAATCGGGAGCTGTTTTTT	CASSLADANRELFF	TRBV5-4	TRBJ2-2	-	14	-
TGTGCCAGCTCACCAGCAAGGTTTCGGGGCTACACCTTC	CASSPARFRGYTF	TRBV18	TRBJ1-2	-	13	-
TGCGCCAGCAGTGCAGGGAATTCACCCCTCCACTTT	CASSAGNSPLHF	TRBV10-1	TRBJ1-6	-	12	few
TGTGCCAGCTCACCCTCAGGGGTCCCATTCAGTGATCAGTTCTTC	CASSPSGVPFSDQFF	TRBV18	TRBJ2-1	-	15	-
TGTGCCTGGACGGTGAACACTGAAGCTTTCTTT	CAWTVNTEAFF	TRBV30	TRBJ1-1	-	11	-
TGTGCCAGTAGTACCCTCTCAGGACTAGCTTTAGGGAACACCGGGGAGCTGTTTTTT	CASSTLSGLALGNTGELFF	TRBV19	TRBJ2-2	TRBD2	19	-
TGTGCCAGCAGCTTTTTTCTAGCGGGAGAGAATGAGCAGTTCTTC	CASSFFLAGENEQFF	TRBV7-9	TRBJ2-1	TRBD2	15	-
TGTGCCAGCAGTTTCAAGCTCTATGGCTACACCTTC	CASSFKLYGYTF	TRBV28	TRBJ1-2	-	12	-
TGCGCCAGCAGCACTGGGATAGGGCTGGGCACTGAAGCTTTCTTT	CASSTGIGLGTEAFF	TRBV5-1	TRBJ1-1	-	15	-
TGTGCCAGCAGCATACAGGGAGTCAATGAAAAACTGTTTTTT	CASSIQGVNEKLFF	TRBV28	TRBJ1-4	-	14	-
TGTGCCACCAGACAGTTGATATGGACTGAAGCTTTCTTT	CATRQLIWTEAFF	TRBV15	TRBJ1-1	-	13	-
TGTGCCAGCAGCTTAGGGACTAGCGGAGATACGCAGTATTTT	CASSLGTSGDTQYF	TRBV7-8	TRBJ2-3	TRBD2	14	-
TGTGCCAGTAGTGTCAATGGACAGAGCAATCAGCCCCAGCATTTT	CASSVNGQSNQPQHF	TRBV19	TRBJ1-5	-	15	-
TGTGCCAGCAGCCCTAGCCTAAACCAGCGAAGGTTCTTC	CASSPSLNQRRFF	TRBV6-5	TRBJ2-1	-	13	-
TGTGCCAGCCAATCTCTGTCCGCGATCGATACGCAGTATTTT	CASQSLSAIDTQYF	TRBV11-2	TRBJ2-3	-	14	-
TGTGCCAGCTCACCGGACAGGGGGCTCACCTTC	CASSPDRGLTF	TRBV18	TRBJ1-2	TRBD1	11	-
TGCGCCAGCAGCTTTCTAGGGGACCCTAACTATGGCTACACCTTC	CASSFLGDPNYGYTF	TRBV5-1	TRBJ1-2	-	15	-
TGTGCCAGCAGTTTACTGGGGACTAATGAAAAACTGTTTTTT	CASSLLGTNEKLFF	TRBV28	TRBJ1-4	-	14	-
TGTGCCAGCAGCCAAGATCAAGGGGGGGCCTTGACAGATACGCAGTATTTT	CASSQDQGGALTDTQYF	TRBV14	TRBJ2-3	-	17	once